The 2 T cell receptor beta chains below come from one sample, sequenced in a study of T cell changes during pregnancy in multiple sclerosis. Assay: immunoSEQ multiplex PCR; the TCRdb copy retains only in-frame clones and omits some. In the table there are about 120,000 clones, 93% of which are singletons. The sequencing here drew on peripheral blood, taken before pregnancy. The receptors originated from a female donor with multiple sclerosis, enrolled in a pregnancy study.

The V gene is TRBV18, the J gene TRBJ2-7; 9 positions agree with TRBD1. The CDR3 has 15 amino acids. V trimming: 0 bases; J trimming: 1 base; junction bases outside the gene matches: 1. Germline values: CDR1 KGHSH, CDR2 LQKENI. CDR3 DNA: TGTGCCAGCTCACCACCGGGACAGGGATCCTACGAGCAGTACTTC. Translating gives CASSPPGQGSYEQYF.

The chain is built from TRBV4-1 and TRBJ2-1; maybe TRBD2 (5 bases). Trimming shortened V by 4 bases and J by 4 bases, and 23 bases separated the two germline ends. Germline V gives CDR1 MGHRA, CDR2 YSYEKL. The length of the CDR3 is 18 residues. CDR3 amino acids: CASSRPSGWERPYNEQFF. Here the CDR3 DNA reads TGCGCCAGCAGCCGCCCCTCGGGGTGGGAGCGGCCTTACAATGAGCAGTTCTTC.